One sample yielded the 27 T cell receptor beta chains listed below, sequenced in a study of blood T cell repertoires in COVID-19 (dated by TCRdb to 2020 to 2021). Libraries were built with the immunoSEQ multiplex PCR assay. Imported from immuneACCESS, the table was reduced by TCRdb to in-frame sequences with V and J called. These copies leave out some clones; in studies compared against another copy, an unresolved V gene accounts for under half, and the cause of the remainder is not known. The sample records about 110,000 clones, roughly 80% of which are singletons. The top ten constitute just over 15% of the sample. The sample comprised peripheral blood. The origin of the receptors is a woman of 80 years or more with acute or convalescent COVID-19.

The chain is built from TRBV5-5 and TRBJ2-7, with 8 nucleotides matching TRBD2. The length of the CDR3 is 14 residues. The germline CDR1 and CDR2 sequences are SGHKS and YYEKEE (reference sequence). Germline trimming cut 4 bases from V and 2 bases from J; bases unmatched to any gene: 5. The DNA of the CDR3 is TGTGCCAGCAGCCCGGGGGGGGCCACCTACGAGCAGTACGTC. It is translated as CASSPGGATYEQYV.

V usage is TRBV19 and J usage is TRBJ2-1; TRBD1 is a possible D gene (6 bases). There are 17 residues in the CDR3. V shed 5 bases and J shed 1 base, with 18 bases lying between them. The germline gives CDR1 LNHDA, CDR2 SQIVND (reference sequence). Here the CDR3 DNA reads TGTGCCAGTAGTCAGGAGCGGCCACAGGGTTCCTACAATGAGCAGTTCTTC. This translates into CASSQERPQGSYNEQFF. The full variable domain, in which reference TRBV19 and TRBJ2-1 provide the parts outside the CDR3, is DGGITQSPKYLFRKEGQNVTLSCEQNLNHDAMYWYRQDPGQGLRLIYYSQIVNDFQKGDIAEGYSVSREKKESFPLTVTSAQKNPTAFYLCASSQERPQGSYNEQFFGPGTRLTVL.

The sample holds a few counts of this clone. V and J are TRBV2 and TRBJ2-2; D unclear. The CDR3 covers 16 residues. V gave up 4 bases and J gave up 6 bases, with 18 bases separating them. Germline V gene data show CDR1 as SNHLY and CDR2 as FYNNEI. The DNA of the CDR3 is TGTGCCAGCAGTGCTCAAGGTCTCATGGGCCCCGGGGAGCTGTTTTTT. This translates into CASSAQGLMGPGELFF.

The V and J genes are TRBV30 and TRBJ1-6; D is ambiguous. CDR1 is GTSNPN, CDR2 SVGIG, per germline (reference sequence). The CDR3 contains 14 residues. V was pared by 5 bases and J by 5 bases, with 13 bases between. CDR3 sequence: CAWARGRNNSPLHF. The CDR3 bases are TGTGCCTGGGCCAGAGGGAGAAATAATTCACCCCTCCACTTT.

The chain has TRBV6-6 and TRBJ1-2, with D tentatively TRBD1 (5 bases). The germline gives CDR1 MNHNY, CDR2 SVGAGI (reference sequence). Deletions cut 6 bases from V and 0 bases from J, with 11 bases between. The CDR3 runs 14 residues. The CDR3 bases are TGTGCCAGCAGGACAGAAGCAACTAACTATGGCTACACCTTC. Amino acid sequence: CASRTEATNYGYTF.

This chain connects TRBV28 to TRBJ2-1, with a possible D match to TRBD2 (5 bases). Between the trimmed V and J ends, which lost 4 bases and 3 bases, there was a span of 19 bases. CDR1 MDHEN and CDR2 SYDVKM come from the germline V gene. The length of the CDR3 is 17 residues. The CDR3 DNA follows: TGTGCCAGCAGTTCCGCAGGACTGGGGAACGTCTACAATGAGCAGTTCTTC. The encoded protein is CASSSAGLGNVYNEQFF. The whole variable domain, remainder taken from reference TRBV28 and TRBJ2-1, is DVKVTQSSRYLVKRTGEKVFLECVQDMDHENMFWYRQDPGLGLRLIYFSYDVKMKEKGDIPEGYSVSREKKERFSLILESASTNQTSMYLCASSSAGLGNVYNEQFFGPGTRLTVL.

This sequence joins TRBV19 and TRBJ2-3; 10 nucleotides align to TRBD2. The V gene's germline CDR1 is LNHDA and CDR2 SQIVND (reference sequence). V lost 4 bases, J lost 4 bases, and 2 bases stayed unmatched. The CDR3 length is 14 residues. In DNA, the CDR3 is TGTGCCAGTAGTAACCTAGCGGGAGCAGATACGCAGTATTTT. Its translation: CASSNLAGADTQYF. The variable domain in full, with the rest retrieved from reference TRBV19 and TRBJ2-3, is DGGITQSPKYLFRKEGQNVTLSCEQNLNHDAMYWYRQDPGQGLRLIYYSQIVNDFQKGDIAEGYSVSREKKESFPLTVTSAQKNPTAFYLCASSNLAGADTQYFGPGTRLTVL.

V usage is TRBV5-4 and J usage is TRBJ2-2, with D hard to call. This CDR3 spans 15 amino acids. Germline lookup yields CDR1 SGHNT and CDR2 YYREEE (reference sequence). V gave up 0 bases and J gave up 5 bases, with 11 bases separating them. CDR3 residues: CASSLVGERTGELFF. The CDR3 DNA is TGTGCCAGCAGCTTGGTAGGAGAAAGGACCGGGGAGCTGTTTTTT. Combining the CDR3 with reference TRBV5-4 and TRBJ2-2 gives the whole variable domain ETGVTQSPTHLIKTRGQQVTLRCSSQSGHNTVSWYQQALGQGPQFIFQYYREEENGRGNFPPRFSGLQFPNYSSELNVNALELDDSALYLCASSLVGERTGELFFGEGSRLTVL.

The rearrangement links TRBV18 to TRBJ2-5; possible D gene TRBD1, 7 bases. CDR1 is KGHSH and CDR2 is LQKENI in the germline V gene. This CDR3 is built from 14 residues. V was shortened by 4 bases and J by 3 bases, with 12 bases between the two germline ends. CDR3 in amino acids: CASSRTRGEETQYF. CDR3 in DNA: TGTGCCAGCTCACGTACCAGGGGGGAAGAGACCCAGTACTTC. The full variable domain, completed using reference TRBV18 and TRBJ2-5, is NAGVMQNPRHLVRRRGQEARLRCSPMKGHSHVYWYRQLPEEGLKFMVYLQKENIIDESGMPKERFSAEFPKEGPSILRIQQVVRGDSAAYFCASSRTRGEETQYFGPGTRLLVL.

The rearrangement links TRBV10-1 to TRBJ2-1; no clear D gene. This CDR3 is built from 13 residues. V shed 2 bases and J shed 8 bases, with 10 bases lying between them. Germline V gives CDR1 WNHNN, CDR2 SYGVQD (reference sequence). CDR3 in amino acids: CASSELLRDEQFF. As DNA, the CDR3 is TGCGCCAGCAGTGAGCTACTACGGGATGAGCAGTTCTTC.

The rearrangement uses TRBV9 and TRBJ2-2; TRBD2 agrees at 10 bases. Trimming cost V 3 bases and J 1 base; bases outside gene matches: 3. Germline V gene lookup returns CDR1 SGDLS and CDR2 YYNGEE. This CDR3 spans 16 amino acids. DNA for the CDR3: TGTGCCAGCAGCGCTCGGACTAGCGGGAACACCGGGGAGCTGTTTTTT. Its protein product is CASSARTSGNTGELFF.

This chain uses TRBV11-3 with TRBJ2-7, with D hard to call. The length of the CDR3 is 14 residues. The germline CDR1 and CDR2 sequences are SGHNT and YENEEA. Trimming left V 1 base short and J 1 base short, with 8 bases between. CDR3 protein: CASSLVGRSYEQYV. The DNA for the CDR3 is TGTGCCAGCAGCTTAGTTGGCAGATCCTACGAGCAGTACGTC.

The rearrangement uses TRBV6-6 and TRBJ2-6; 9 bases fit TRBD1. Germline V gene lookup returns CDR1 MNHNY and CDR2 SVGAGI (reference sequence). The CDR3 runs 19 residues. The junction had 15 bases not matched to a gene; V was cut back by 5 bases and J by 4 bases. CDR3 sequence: CASSRSTGGAKAGANVLTF. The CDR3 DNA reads TGTGCCAGCAGTCGGAGTACAGGGGGCGCGAAGGCCGGGGCCAACGTCCTGACTTTC.

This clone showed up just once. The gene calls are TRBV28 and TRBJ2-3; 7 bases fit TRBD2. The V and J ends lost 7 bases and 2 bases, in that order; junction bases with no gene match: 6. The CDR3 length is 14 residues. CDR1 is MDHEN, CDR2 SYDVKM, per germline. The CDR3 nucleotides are TGTGCCAGCACCAAAGCGGGATCCACAGATACGCAGTATTTT. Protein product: CASTKAGSTDTQYF.

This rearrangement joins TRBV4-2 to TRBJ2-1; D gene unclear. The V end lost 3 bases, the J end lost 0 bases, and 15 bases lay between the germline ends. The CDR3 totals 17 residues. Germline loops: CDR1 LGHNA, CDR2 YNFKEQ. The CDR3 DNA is TGTGCCAGCAGCCACCTACTTCGCAGGTCCTCCTACAATGAGCAGTTCTTC. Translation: CASSHLLRRSSYNEQFF.

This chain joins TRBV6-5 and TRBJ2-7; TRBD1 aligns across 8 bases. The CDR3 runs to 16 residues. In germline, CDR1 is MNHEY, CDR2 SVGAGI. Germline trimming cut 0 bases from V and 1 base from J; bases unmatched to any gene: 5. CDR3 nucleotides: TGTGCCAGCAGTTACTCGACTGGACAGGGATCCTACGAGCAGTACTTC. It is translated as CASSYSTGQGSYEQYF.

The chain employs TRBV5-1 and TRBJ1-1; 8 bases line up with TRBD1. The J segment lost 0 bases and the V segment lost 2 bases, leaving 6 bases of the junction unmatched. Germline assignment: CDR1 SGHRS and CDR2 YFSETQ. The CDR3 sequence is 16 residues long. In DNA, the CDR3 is TGCGCCAGCAGCTTCACCGGGACAGGCATGAACACTGAAGCTTTCTTT. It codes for CASSFTGTGMNTEAFF.

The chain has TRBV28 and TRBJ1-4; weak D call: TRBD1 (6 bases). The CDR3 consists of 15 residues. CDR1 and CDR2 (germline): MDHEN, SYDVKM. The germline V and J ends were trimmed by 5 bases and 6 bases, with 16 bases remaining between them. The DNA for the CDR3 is TGTGCCAGCAGTCCTCGGACAGTAGGTGATGAAAAACTGTTTTTT. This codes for CASSPRTVGDEKLFF.

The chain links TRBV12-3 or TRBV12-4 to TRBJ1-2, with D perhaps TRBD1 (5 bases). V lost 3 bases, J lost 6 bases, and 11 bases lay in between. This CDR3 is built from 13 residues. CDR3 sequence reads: CASSLGLRHGYTF. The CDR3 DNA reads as TGTGCCAGCAGTTTGGGGCTGAGGCATGGCTACACCTTC.

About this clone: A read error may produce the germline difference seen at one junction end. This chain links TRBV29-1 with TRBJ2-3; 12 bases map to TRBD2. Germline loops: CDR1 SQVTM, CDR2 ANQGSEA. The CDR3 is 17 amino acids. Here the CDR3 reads CSAASGRAGGDTATQYF. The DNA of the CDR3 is TGCAGCGCTGCTAGCGGGAGGGCCGGAGGCGATACAGCTACGCAGTATTTT.

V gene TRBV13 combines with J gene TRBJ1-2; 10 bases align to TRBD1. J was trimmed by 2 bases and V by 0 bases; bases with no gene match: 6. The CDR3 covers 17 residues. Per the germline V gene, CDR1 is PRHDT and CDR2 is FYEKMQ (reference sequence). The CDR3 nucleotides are TGTGCCAGCAGCTTAGGCTTGGGGACAGGGGACAACTATGGCTACACCTTC. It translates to CASSLGLGTGDNYGYTF.

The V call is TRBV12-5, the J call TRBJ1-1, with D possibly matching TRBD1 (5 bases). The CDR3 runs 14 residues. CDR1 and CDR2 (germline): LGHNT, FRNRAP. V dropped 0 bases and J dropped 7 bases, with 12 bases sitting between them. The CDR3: CASGLVLRGGEAFF. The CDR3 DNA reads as TGTGCTAGTGGTTTGGTACTTCGGGGGGGTGAAGCTTTCTTT.

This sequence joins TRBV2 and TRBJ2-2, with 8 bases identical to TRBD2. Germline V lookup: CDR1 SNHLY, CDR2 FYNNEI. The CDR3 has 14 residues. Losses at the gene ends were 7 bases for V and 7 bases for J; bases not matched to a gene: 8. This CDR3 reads CASIAGPFGGELFF. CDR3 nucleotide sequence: TGTGCCAGCATAGCGGGACCCTTTGGCGGGGAGCTGTTTTTT.

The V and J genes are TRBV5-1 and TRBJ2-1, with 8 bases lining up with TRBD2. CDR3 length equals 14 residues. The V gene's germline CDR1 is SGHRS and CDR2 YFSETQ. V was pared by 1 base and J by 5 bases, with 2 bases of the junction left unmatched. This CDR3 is CASSLILADNEQFF. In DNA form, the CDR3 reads TGCGCCAGCAGCTTGATACTAGCGGACAATGAGCAGTTCTTC.

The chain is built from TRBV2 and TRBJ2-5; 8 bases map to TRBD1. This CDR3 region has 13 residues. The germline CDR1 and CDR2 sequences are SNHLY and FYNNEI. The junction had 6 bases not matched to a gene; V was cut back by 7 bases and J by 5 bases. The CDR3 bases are TGTGCCAGCACCGGACAGGGTGGCGAGACCCAGTACTTC. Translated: CASTGQGGETQYF.

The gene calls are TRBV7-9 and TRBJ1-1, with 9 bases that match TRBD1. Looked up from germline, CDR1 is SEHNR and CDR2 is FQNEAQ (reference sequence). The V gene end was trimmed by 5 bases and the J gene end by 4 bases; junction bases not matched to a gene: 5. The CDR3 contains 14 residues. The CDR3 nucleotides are TGTGCCAGCAGCCTTTTGACAGGGGGCACTGAAGCTTTCTTT. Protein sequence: CASSLLTGGTEAFF.

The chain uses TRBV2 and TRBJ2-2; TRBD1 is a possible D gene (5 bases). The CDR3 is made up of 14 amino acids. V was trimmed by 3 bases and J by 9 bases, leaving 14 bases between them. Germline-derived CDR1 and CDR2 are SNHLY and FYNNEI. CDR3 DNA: TGTGCCAGCAGTGAGGTCGGTGGGGCGAGGGAGCTGTTTTTT. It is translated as CASSEVGGARELFF.